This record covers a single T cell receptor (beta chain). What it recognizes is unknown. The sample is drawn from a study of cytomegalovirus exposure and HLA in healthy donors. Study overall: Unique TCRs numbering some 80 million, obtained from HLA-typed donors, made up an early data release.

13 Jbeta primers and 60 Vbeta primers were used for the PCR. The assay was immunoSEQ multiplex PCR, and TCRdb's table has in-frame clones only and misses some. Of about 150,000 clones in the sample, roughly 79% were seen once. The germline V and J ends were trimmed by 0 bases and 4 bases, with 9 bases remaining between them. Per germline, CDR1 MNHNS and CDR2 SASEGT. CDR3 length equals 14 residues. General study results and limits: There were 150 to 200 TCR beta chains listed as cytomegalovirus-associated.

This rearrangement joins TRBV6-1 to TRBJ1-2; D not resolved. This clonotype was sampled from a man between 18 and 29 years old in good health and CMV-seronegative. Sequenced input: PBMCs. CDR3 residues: CASSEAAGSYGYTF. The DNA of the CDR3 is TGTGCCAGCAGTGAAGCTGCCGGGTCCTATGGCTACACCTTC.